The 21 T cell receptor beta chains listed next were all sequenced from one sample in a study of blood T cells in healthy people across ages. PCR was performed a second time for roughly 6 to 12 cycles using a sample-barcoded 5' primer and a J-beta primer mix. TCRdb fed the 5' RACE reads into MiXCR, producing one record per CDR3 protein. The profile shows 1.5 million to 2 million distinct CDR3 sequences, around 42% of them singletons. Source material: blood. These receptors were collected from a human donor in good health.

The rearrangement joins TRBV18 to TRBJ2-3; no definite D call. The germline gives CDR1 KGHSH, CDR2 LQKENI. CDR3 length: 16 residues. The germline V and J ends were trimmed by 4 bases and 0 bases, with 14 bases remaining between them. In nucleotides, the CDR3 is TGTGCCAGCTCACTCCGACCCGCCCTCAGCACAGATACGCAGTATTTT. Translated, it gives CASSLRPALSTDTQYF.

As for this clonotype: One end of the junction varies from germline; a read error may be responsible. This chain links TRBV29-1 with TRBJ2-5; 8 nucleotides match TRBD1. Germline V gene lookup returns CDR1 SQVTM and CDR2 ANQGSEA. The CDR3 length is 13 residues. CDR3 DNA: TGCGGCGTTGAGGTGGGACAGGAAGAGACCCAGTACTTC. Protein product: CGVEVGQEETQYF. Full variable domain (remainder filled in from reference TRBV29-1 and TRBJ2-5): SAVISQKPSRDICQRGTSLTIQCQVDSQVTMMFWYRQQPGQSLTLIATANQGSEATYESGFVIDKFPISRPNLTFSTLTVSNMSPEDSSIYLCGVEVGQEETQYFGPGTRLLVL.

The rearrangement joins TRBV6-1 to TRBJ1-1; no clear D gene. The germline CDR1 and CDR2 sequences are MNHNS and SASEGT. Trimming removed 4 bases at V and 5 bases at J, with 11 bases between. The CDR3 totals 13 residues. The CDR3 region is CASSGHVLTEAFF. CDR3 bases: TGTGCCAGCAGTGGACATGTTTTAACTGAAGCTTTCTTT.

This clonotype has just one count. The rearrangement joins TRBV12-3 or TRBV12-4 to TRBJ2-3, with D tentatively TRBD2 (5 bases). The CDR3 length is 15 residues. Trimming pared 6 bases from V and 5 bases from J, leaving 18 bases between. CDR3 bases: TGTGCCAGCAGCCCTTCGGGAACTCGCGTAGATACGCAGTATTTT. Protein product: CASSPSGTRVDTQYF.

The chain combines TRBV4-2 with TRBJ1-5, with D possibly TRBD1 on 5 matching bases. The germline CDR1 and CDR2 sequences are LGHNA and YNFKEQ. The CDR3 has 14 amino acids. V was pared by 0 bases and J by 7 bases, with 10 bases between. CDR3: CASSQDWQGQPQHF. The CDR3, as DNA: TGTGCCAGCAGCCAAGATTGGCAGGGCCAGCCCCAGCATTTT.

This clonotype was seen just once. The V gene is TRBV5-1, the J gene TRBJ1-5; D gene uncertain. CDR3 size: 14 residues. With 5 bases removed from V and 3 bases from J, the gap between germline ends came to 12 bases. Germline V CDR1 and CDR2: SGHRS, YFSETQ. The CDR3, as DNA: TGCGCCAGCAGTAAATTCGGGGACAATCAGCCCCAGCATTTT. It translates to CASSKFGDNQPQHF.

The chain links TRBV29-1 to TRBJ2-7; 7 bases line up with TRBD1. The CDR3 extends over 14 amino acids. J was trimmed by 2 bases and V by 4 bases; bases with no gene match: 8. Per the germline V gene, CDR1 is SQVTM and CDR2 is ANQGSEA. This CDR3 reads CSVAPRQGTYEQYF. CDR3 DNA sequence: TGCAGCGTTGCCCCTAGACAGGGAACCTACGAGCAGTACTTC.

The V gene is TRBV20-1, the J gene TRBJ2-1, with 11 bases that match TRBD2. Germline CDR1 is DFQATT and CDR2 is SNEGSKA (reference sequence). This CDR3 is built from 13 residues. CDR3: CRLAGASYNEQFF. The CDR3 nucleotides read TGCAGACTAGCGGGGGCCTCCTACAATGAGCAGTTCTTC.

Only a few counts were recorded for this clonotype. The chain combines TRBV7-2 with TRBJ1-6; D possibly corresponds to TRBD1 (5 bases). CDR1 SGHTA and CDR2 FQGNSA come from the germline V gene. CDR3 length equals 15 residues. The V and J ends lost 0 bases and 7 bases respectively, with 10 bases between them. CDR3 protein: CASSLARGRNSPLHF. In DNA form, the CDR3 reads TGTGCCAGCAGCTTAGCGAGGGGAAGGAATTCACCCCTCCACTTT.

This clonotype was found a few times. The J gene is TRBJ2-3, the V gene TRBV28; 8 bases align to TRBD1. The V segment lost 4 bases and the J segment 6 bases; nucleotides outside the gene matches: 12. CDR1 and CDR2 from the germline V gene are MDHEN and SYDVKM. This CDR3 is 16 amino acids long. The CDR3 loop reads CASSSLAGGARDTQYF. The CDR3 DNA sequence: TGTGCCAGCAGTTCTCTTGCAGGGGGCGCGAGGGATACGCAGTATTTT.

This rearrangement joins TRBV20-1 to TRBJ1-5, with D unresolved. Germline V gene sequence: CDR1 DFQATT, CDR2 SNEGSKA (reference sequence). This CDR3 has 15 amino acids. V was cut by 5 bases and J by 0 bases, with 14 bases left in between. In nucleotides, the CDR3 is TGCAGTGCTTCCTTCCGGGGTTATAGCAATCAGCCCCAGCATTTT. This codes for CSASFRGYSNQPQHF.

As concerns this clonotype: This clone may be a read error of a much larger clone one base away. The chain joins TRBV6-5 to TRBJ2-7; 7 nucleotides line up with TRBD1. Germline V gives CDR1 MNHEY, CDR2 SVGAGI. The CDR3 is 16 residues long. The CDR3 reads CACSMTGSPSGYEQYF. The CDR3 DNA is TGTGCCTGCAGTATGACAGGGTCCCCTTCGGGCTACGAGCAGTACTTC.

This clonotype was observed a few times. The chain joins TRBV28 to TRBJ1-6; TRBD1 is a possible D gene (5 bases). Looked up from germline, CDR1 is MDHEN and CDR2 is SYDVKM. Trimming pared 4 bases from V and 1 base from J, leaving 11 bases between. The CDR3 runs 16 residues. The CDR3 DNA is TGTGCCAGCAGTTGGGGGGAAACGTCCTATAATTCACCCCTCCACTTT. The encoded protein is CASSWGETSYNSPLHF.

Details on this clonotype: A much larger clone lies one base from this, so it may be a read error. The chain carries TRBV12-3 or TRBV12-4 and TRBJ1-2, with D possibly TRBD1 on 6 matching bases. CDR3 length: 14 amino acids. Trimming left V 1 base short and J 4 bases short, with 10 bases between. CDR3 DNA sequence: TGTGCCAGCAGTTTAGGGACAGACAGCTATGGCTACACCTTC. This gives the protein CASSLGTDSYGYTF.

This clonotype was observed once. Its ends do not fully match the called genes, so a read error is possible. The chain carries TRBV7-2 and TRBJ2-3; no firm D call. Germline V gene data show CDR1 as SGHTA and CDR2 as FQGNSA. This CDR3 region has 14 residues. CDR3 amino acids: CASSFDVGTDTQYF. In nucleotides, the CDR3 is TGTGCCAGCAGCTTCGACGTGGGCACGGATACGCAGTATTTT.

This clonotype was counted only a few times. The chain recombines TRBV4-1 with TRBJ1-1; D might be TRBD1 (5 bases). This CDR3 is built from 15 residues. CDR1 is MGHRA and CDR2 is YSYEKL in the germline V gene. V was pared by 0 bases and J by 0 bases, with 8 bases between. The CDR3 bases are TGCGCCAGCAGCCAAGAGGCCAGGGTGAACACTGAAGCTTTCTTT. Amino acid sequence: CASSQEARVNTEAFF.

V usage is TRBV6-2 or TRBV6-3 and J usage is TRBJ1-5; 7 positions match TRBD1. The length of the CDR3 is 14 residues. Losses at the gene ends were 5 bases for V and 5 bases for J; bases not matched to a gene: 6. CDR1 is MNHEY, CDR2 SVGEGT, per germline. The CDR3 region has the DNA TGTGCCAGCAGTCGGACAGGTGATCATCAGCCCCAGCATTTT. Translating it yields CASSRTGDHQPQHF.

The gene calls are TRBV29-1 and TRBJ2-3; 8 bases are shared with TRBD1. The CDR3 consists of 13 residues. Germline V lookup: CDR1 SQVTM, CDR2 ANQGSEA. The V gene end was trimmed by 5 bases and the J gene end by 8 bases; junction bases not matched to a gene: 9. The CDR3 DNA sequence: TGCAGCGTTCAACAGGGGGGATGGGGTACGCAGTATTTT. Its protein product is CSVQQGGWGTQYF.

This clonotype has more than one count but fewer than ten. The rearrangement links TRBV7-9 to TRBJ1-1; a weak D match, TRBD1 (5 bases). Trimming cost V 4 bases and J 6 bases, with 18 bases left between them. CDR1 is SEHNR and CDR2 is FQNEAQ in the germline V gene (reference sequence). This CDR3 is 15 amino acids long. The CDR3 is CASSSPPGTQSEAFF. In DNA form, the CDR3 reads TGTGCCAGCAGCTCACCTCCGGGGACGCAGTCTGAAGCTTTCTTT.

V gene TRBV10-3 combines with J gene TRBJ2-1, with 7 bases matching TRBD1. Per the germline V gene, CDR1 is ENHRY and CDR2 is SYGVKD. V lost 4 bases and J lost 0; bases outside the gene matches: 6. The CDR3 length is 16 residues. The CDR3 DNA reads as TGTGCCATCAGTGGTCAGACAGGGAGCTCCTACAATGAGCAGTTCTTC. It is translated as CAISGQTGSSYNEQFF.

This clonotype has more than one count but fewer than ten. The chain employs TRBV28 and TRBJ2-1; no definite D call. CDR1 and CDR2 (germline): MDHEN, SYDVKM. This CDR3 is 14 amino acids long. V was pared by 3 bases and J by 3 bases, with 9 bases between. The CDR3 nucleotides read TGTGCCAGCAGTTTTTTAGGCCTCTACAATGAGCAGTTCTTC. It is translated as CASSFLGLYNEQFF. The full variable domain, rest sourced from reference TRBV28 and TRBJ2-1, is DVKVTQSSRYLVKRTGEKVFLECVQDMDHENMFWYRQDPGLGLRLIYFSYDVKMKEKGDIPEGYSVSREKKERFSLILESASTNQTSMYLCASSFLGLYNEQFFGPGTRLTVL.